This T cell receptor (beta chain) was identified during a study of early T cells in non-severe SARS-CoV-2 infection. On the study more broadly: Sequencing input comprised bulk RNA from unsorted whole blood; chain pairing was not available.

V was trimmed by 3 bases and J by 7 bases, leaving 12 bases between them. Germline assignment: CDR1 SEHNR and CDR2 FQNEAQ (reference sequence). CDR3 length: 14 residues. TCRdb ran MiXCR on the 5' RACE reads and lists one entry per CDR3 protein. The sample records 50,000 to 70,000 distinct CDR3 sequences, roughly an eighth being singletons. This clonotype was counted between two and nine times. V gene TRBV7-9 combines with J gene TRBJ2-2; D possibly corresponds to TRBD1 (7 bases). The receptor was isolated from an adult who was a healthcare worker with PCR-confirmed SARS-CoV-2 infection or an uninfected control (not recorded which). The specimen sequenced was whole blood. The CDR3 loop is CASSFGRGDGELFF. Written as DNA, the CDR3 is TGTGCCAGCAGCTTCGGCAGGGGGGACGGGGAGCTGTTTTTT. The full variable domain, rest sourced from reference TRBV7-9 and TRBJ2-2, is DTGVSQNPRHKITKRGQNVTFRCDPISEHNRLYWYRQTLGQGPEFLTYFQNEAQLEKSRLLSDRFSAERPKGSFSTLEIQRTEQGDSAMYLCASSFGRGDGELFFGEGSRLTVL.